Each of the 4 T cell receptor beta chains below was sequenced from the same sample in a study of a mutant IDH1 vaccine in newly diagnosed glioma. Method: immunoSEQ multiplex PCR; TCRdb's copy keeps in-frame clones and lacks some. The profile shows around 59,000 clones, around 92% of them singletons. As for time point: baseline, week 1 (first vaccination visit). Treatment defined: pre-vaccination baseline after standard-of-care therapy. Sequenced here: PBMCs, sampled from a glioma patient treated with radiotherapy, temozolomide or both. The receptor set was obtained from a man aged 50 to 59 with glioma.

The chain joins TRBV29-1 to TRBJ2-5; 12 nucleotides line up with TRBD2. The CDR3 runs 16 residues. In germline, CDR1 is SQVTM, CDR2 ANQGSEA. The junction had 7 bases not matched to a gene; V was cut back by 2 bases and J by 3 bases. In nucleotides, the CDR3 is TGCAGCGTTGAAACGTATAGGACTAGCGGGAAAGAGACCCAGTACTTC. Protein sequence: CSVETYRTSGKETQYF. Combining the CDR3 with reference TRBV29-1 and TRBJ2-5 gives the whole variable domain SAVISQKPSRDICQRGTSLTIQCQVDSQVTMMFWYRQQPGQSLTLIATANQGSEATYESGFVIDKFPISRPNLTFSTLTVSNMSPEDSSIYLCSVETYRTSGKETQYFGPGTRLLVL.

The V gene is TRBV30, the J gene TRBJ1-5; TRBD1 might be the D (5 bases). Germline V lookup: CDR1 GTSNPN, CDR2 SVGIG (reference sequence). The CDR3 runs 13 residues. The V gene lost 2 bases and the J gene lost 6 bases, with 11 bases spanning the gap. CDR3 in amino acids: CAWSIGVGQPQHF. CDR3 DNA: TGTGCCTGGAGTATAGGGGTTGGTCAGCCCCAGCATTTT.

This clone has only one observation. This chain links TRBV30 with TRBJ2-1, with TRBD2 identical over 8 bases. Germline CDR1 GTSNPN, CDR2 SVGIG (reference sequence). The CDR3 contains 16 residues. Trimming took 0 bases from V and 4 from J; bases not matched to a gene: 8. In DNA, the CDR3 is TGTGCCTGGAGTGTACAGGTGCGGGGGGCTTACAATGAGCAGTTCTTC. Its protein product is CAWSVQVRGAYNEQFF.

The gene calls are TRBV14 and TRBJ2-7; 7 nucleotides align to TRBD1. Germline V lookup: CDR1 SGHDN, CDR2 FVKESK. With 6 bases clipped from V and 0 bases from J, the junction kept 14 bases outside the gene matches. The CDR3 is 17 residues long. CDR3 region: CASSLTWSGQFSYEQYF. As DNA, the CDR3 is TGTGCCAGCAGTCTGACGTGGTCGGGACAGTTCTCCTACGAGCAGTACTTC.